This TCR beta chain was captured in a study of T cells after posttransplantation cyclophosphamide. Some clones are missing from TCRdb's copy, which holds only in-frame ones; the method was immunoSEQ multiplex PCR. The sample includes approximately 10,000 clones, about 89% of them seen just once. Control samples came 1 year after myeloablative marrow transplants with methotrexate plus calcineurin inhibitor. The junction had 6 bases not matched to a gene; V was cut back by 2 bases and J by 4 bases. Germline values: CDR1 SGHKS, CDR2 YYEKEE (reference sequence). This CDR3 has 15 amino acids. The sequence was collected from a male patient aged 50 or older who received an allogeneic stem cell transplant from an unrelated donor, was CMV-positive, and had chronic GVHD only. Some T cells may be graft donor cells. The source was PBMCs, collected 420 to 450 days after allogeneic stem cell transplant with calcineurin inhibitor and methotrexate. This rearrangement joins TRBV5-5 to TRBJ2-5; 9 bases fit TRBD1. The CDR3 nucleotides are TGTGCCAGCAGCTTTCAACCGGGACAGGGAGAGACCCAGTACTTC. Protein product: CASSFQPGQGETQYF.